This T cell receptor beta chain stems from a study of T cells in Graves' hyperthyroidism and ophthalmopathy. This clonotype was detected a few times. RNA transcripts provided the source from which TCR beta CDR3 regions were amplified. Primed by the HTBI set, a first-round RT-PCR was run on the TCR CDR3. TCRdb processed the multiplex PCR reads anew with MiXCR; each CDR3 protein has one entry. The sample contains around 110,000 distinct CDR3 sequences, roughly 15% of which appear only once. Germline V gene lookup returns CDR1 SGHDN and CDR2 FVKESK. V lost 3 bases to trimming and J lost 3 bases; unmatched junction nucleotides: 7. The CDR3 is 18 residues long.

Sequenced: blood. The TCR was taken from a woman between 50 and 59 years old with Graves' hyperthyroidism. The genes are TRBV14 and TRBJ2-1; 14 nucleotides match TRBD2. The CDR3, as DNA: TGTGCCAGCAGCCACGGACTAGCGGGAGGAACTTTCTACAATGAGCAGTTCTTC. Translated, it gives CASSHGLAGGTFYNEQFF.